This TCR beta chain was profiled in a study of patients and donors after allogeneic stem cell transplantation. One entry per CDR3 protein results from TCRdb running MiXCR on the RT-PCR reads. This sample has hundreds of thousands of distinct CDR3 sequences, with roughly 13% found just once. Deletions cut 7 bases from V and 9 bases from J, with 13 bases between. CDR1 is MNHNS and CDR2 is SASEGT in the germline V gene. The CDR3 runs 12 residues. This clonotype was observed at least ten times. V gene TRBV6-1 combines with J gene TRBJ2-1, with no clear D. The receptor comes from a human donor who was either an allogeneic HSCT recipient or a stem cell or donor lymphocyte infusion donor (not recorded which). It is not recorded whose cells these are; they may come from a transplant donor. Sequenced: blood, either unsorted or a sorted T cell fraction (not recorded which). The CDR3, as DNA: TGTGCCAGCATTCGATCCAGAGGTGAGCAGTTCTTC. Its protein product is CASIRSRGEQFF.